The entry below gives a single T cell receptor beta chain sequence along with its context. Antigen specificity is unknown. This entry belongs to a study of cytomegalovirus exposure and HLA in healthy donors. Study outcomes and limitations: The authors enumerated 150 to 200 TCR beta chains as linked to cytomegalovirus.

The CDR3 loop spans 12 amino acids. CDR1 and CDR2 (germline): SQVTM, ANQGSEA. The protocol was immunoSEQ multiplex PCR, while the TCRdb copy is restricted to in-frame clones and leaves out a portion. The data show approximately 150,000 clones, around nine tenths seen once. Sequenced sample: PBMCs. The clonotype originates from a man between 18 and 29 years old in good health and CMV-seropositive. The rearrangement links TRBV29-1 to TRBJ1-4; weak D call: TRBD1 (6 bases). The J call may be faulty, since TRBJ2-2 better matches the DNA end. The CDR3 here is CSVPDPGQELFF. Here the CDR3 DNA reads TGCAGCGTTCCGGACCCGGGACAGGAGCTGTTTTTT.